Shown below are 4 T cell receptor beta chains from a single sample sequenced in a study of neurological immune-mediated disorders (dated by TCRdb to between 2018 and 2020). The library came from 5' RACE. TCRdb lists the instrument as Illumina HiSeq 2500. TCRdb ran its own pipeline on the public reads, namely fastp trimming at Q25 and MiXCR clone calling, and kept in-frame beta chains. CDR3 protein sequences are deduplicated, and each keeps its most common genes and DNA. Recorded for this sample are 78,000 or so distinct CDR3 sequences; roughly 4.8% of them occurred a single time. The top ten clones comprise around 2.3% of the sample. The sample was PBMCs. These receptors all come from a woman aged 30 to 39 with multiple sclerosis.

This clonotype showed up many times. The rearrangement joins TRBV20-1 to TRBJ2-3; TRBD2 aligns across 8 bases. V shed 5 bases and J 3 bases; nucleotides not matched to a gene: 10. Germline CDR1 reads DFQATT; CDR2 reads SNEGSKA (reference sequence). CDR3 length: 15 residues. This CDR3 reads CSASPEGTRTDTQYF. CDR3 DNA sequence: TGCAGTGCTTCCCCGGAGGGGACTAGGACAGATACGCAGTATTTT.

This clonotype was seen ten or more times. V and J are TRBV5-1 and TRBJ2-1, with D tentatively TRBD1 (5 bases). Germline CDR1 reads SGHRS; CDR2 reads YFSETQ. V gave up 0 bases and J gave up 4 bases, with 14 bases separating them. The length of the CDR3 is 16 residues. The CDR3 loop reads CASSLASAGSYNEQFF. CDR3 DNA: TGCGCCAGCAGCTTGGCGTCGGCAGGGTCGTACAATGAGCAGTTCTTC.

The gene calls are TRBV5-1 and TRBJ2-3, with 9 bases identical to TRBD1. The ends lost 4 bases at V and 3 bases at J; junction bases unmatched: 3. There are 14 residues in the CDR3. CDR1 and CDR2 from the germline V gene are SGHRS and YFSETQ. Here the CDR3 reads CASSHGQGTDTQYF. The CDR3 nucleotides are TGCGCCAGCAGCCACGGACAGGGGACAGATACGCAGTATTTT.

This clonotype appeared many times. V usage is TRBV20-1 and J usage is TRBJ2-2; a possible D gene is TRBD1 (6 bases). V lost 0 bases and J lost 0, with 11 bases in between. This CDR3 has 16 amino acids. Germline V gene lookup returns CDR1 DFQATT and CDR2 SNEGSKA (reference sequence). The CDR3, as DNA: TGCAGTGCTAGAGATGGGGGCACATCGAACACCGGGGAGCTGTTTTTT. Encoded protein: CSARDGGTSNTGELFF.